Described below is a single T cell receptor (beta chain) sequence and its context. Using immunoSEQ multiplex PCR, the repertoire was profiled, and TCRdb retains in-frame clones only, with some absent. The profile shows approximately 160,000 clones, under 95% of them singletons. This CDR3 has 13 amino acids. Losses at the gene ends were 4 bases for V and 4 bases for J; bases not matched to a gene: 1. Germline V CDR1 and CDR2: MNHEY, SMNVEV (reference sequence). This sample was taken from a study of blood T cell repertoires in COVID-19. Source material: peripheral blood. The receptor comes from a man aged 60 to 69 with active or convalescent COVID-19. The J gene is TRBJ2-1, the V gene TRBV27; 7 positions agree with TRBD1. The CDR3 DNA reads TGTGCCAGCAGTTGGGACAGATACAATGAGCAGTTCTTC. This sequence encodes CASSWDRYNEQFF.